This T cell receptor beta chain was sequenced in a study of T cells in Graves' hyperthyroidism and ophthalmopathy. Whole-study context: Before any treatment, at initial diagnosis, peripheral blood was collected. Study observations and caveats: Separating ophthalmopathy from stable hyperthyroidism was achieved by a 13 V-J model.

There were TCR beta CDR3 regions amplified from RNA transcripts. The HTBI primer set was used in a first-round RT-PCR of the TCR CDR3. MiXCR, run by TCRdb on the multiplex PCR reads, gives a single entry per CDR3 protein. This table holds about 360,000 distinct CDR3 sequences, approximately 19% found once. Exclusion of a patient resulted from uncontrolled infection, other autoimmune disease, pregnancy or lactation. PBMCs were sourced from over 8.5 ml fresh peripheral blood. In its sample, this clonotype was seen a few times. Its antigen is not known. The sequencing input was blood. The receptor comes from a woman under 30 with Graves' hyperthyroidism.

CDR3 in amino acids: CASSPLQGQAGRAEAFF. The CDR3 region has the DNA TGTGCCAGCTCACCACTTCAGGGGCAGGCGGGGAGAGCTGAAGCTTTCTTT. V and J are TRBV18 and TRBJ1-1; TRBD1 is a possible D gene (6 bases). V shed 1 base and J shed 6 bases, with 21 bases lying between them. There are 17 residues in the CDR3. The V gene's germline CDR1 is KGHSH and CDR2 LQKENI.